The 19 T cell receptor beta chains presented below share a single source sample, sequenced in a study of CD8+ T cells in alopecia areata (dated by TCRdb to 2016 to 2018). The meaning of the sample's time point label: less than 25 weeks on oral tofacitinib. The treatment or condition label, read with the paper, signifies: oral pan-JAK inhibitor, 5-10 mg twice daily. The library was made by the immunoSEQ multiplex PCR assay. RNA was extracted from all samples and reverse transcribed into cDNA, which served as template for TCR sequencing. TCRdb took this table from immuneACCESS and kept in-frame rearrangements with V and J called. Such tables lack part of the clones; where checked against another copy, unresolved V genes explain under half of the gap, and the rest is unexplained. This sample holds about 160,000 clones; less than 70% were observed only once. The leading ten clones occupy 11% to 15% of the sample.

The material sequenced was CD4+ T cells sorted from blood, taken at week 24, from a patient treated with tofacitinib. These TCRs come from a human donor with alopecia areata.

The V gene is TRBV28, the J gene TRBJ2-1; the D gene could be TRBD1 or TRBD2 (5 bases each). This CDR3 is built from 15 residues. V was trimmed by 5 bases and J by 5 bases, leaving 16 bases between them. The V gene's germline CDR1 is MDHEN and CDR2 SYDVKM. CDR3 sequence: CASSPPGTQNNEQFF. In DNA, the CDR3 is TGTGCCAGCAGTCCTCCCGGGACGCAAAACAATGAGCAGTTCTTC.

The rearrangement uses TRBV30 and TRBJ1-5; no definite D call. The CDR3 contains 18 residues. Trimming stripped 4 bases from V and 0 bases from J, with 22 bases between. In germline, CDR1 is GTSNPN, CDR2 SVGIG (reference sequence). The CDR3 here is CAWTPGIGSWDSNQPQHF. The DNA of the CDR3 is TGTGCCTGGACTCCGGGGATAGGCTCTTGGGATAGCAATCAGCCCCAGCATTTT.

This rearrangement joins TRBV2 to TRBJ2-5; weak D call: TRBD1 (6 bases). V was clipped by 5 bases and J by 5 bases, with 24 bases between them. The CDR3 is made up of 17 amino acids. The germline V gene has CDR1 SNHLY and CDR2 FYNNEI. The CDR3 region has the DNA TGTGCCAGCAGTTCCCAATTGGGGTTACAGGGAAAGGAGACCCAGTACTTC. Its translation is CASSSQLGLQGKETQYF. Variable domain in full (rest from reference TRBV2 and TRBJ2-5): EPEVTQTPSHQVTQMGQEVILRCVPISNHLYFYWYRQILGQKVEFLVSFYNNEISEKSEIFDDQFSVERPDGSNFTLKIRSTKLEDSAMYFCASSSQLGLQGKETQYFGPGTRLLVL.

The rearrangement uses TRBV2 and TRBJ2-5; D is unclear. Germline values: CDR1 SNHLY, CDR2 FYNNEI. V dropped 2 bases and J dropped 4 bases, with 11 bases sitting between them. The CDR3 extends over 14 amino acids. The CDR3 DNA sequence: TGTGCCAGCAGTGAACCCCAGAGGCGAGAGACCCAGTACTTC. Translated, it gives CASSEPQRRETQYF.

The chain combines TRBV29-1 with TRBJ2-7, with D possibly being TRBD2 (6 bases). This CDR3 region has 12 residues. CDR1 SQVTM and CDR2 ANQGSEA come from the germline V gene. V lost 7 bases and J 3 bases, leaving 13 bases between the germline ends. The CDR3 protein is CSARLGFYEQYF. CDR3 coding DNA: TGCAGCGCCAGACTAGGTTTCTACGAGCAGTACTTC.

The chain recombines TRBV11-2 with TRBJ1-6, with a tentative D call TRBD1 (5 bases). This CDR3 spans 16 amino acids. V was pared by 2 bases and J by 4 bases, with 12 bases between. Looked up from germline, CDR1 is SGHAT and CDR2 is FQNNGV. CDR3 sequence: CASSLTGRGYNSPLHF. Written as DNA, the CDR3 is TGTGCCAGCAGCTTAACGGGACGGGGGTATAATTCACCCCTCCACTTT.

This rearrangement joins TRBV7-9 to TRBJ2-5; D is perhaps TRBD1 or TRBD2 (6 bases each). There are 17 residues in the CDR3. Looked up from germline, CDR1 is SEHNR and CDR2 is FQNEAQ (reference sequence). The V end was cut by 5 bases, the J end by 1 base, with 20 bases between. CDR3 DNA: TGTGCCAGCAGCCGACATCTGGGGGGCGTAACCCAAGAGACCCAGTACTTC. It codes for CASSRHLGGVTQETQYF.

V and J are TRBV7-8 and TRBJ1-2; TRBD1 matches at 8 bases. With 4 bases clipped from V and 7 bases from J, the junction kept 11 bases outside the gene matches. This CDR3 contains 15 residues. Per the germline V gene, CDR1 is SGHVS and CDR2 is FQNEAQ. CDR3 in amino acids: CASSSDRGQGVGYTF. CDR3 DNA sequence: TGTGCCAGCAGCTCCGACAGGGGCCAAGGGGTTGGCTACACCTTC. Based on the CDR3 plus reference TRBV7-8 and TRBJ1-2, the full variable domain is GAGVSQSPRYKVAKRGQDVALRCDPISGHVSLFWYQQALGQGPEFLTYFQNEAQLDKSGLPSDRFFAERPEGSVSTLKIQRTQQEDSAVYLCASSSDRGQGVGYTFGSGTRLTVV.

The CDR3 nucleotides are TGTGCCAGCAGTTTAGGGCCATCTGGGGCCAACGTCCTGACTTTC. Protein sequence: CASSLGPSGANVLTF. The rearrangement joins TRBV28 to TRBJ2-6, with D unresolved. CDR3 length equals 15 residues. Germline assignment: CDR1 MDHEN and CDR2 SYDVKM. V gave up 2 bases and J gave up 1 base, with 6 bases separating them.

The CDR3 region has the DNA TGTGCCATCAGTGGGAACAGGGGATCAACTAATGAAAAACTGTTTTTT. Translated, it gives CAISGNRGSTNEKLFF. The J gene is TRBJ1-4, the V gene TRBV10-3, with 7 nucleotides matching TRBD1. The J segment lost 0 bases and the V segment lost 4 bases, leaving 5 bases of the junction unmatched. CDR3 length: 16 residues. In germline, CDR1 is ENHRY, CDR2 SYGVKD.

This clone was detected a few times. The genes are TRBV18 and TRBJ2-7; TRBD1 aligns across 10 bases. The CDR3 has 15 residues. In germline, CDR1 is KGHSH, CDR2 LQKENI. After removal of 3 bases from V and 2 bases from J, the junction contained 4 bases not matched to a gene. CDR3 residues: CASSPPGQGTYEQYF. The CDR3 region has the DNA TGTGCCAGCTCACCCCCGGGACAGGGGACCTACGAGCAGTACTTC.

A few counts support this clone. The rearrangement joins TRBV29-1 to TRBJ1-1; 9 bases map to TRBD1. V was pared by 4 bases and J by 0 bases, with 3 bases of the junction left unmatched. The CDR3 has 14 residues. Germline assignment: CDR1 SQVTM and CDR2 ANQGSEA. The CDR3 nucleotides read TGCAGCGTTGCGAGGACAGGGGTGAACACTGAAGCTTTCTTT. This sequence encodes CSVARTGVNTEAFF.

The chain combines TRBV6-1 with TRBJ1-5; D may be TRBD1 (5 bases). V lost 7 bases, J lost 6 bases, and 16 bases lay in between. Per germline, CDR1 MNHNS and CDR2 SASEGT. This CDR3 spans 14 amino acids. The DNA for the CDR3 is TGTGCCAGCAACACCCAGGGAGAGGGTCAGCCCCAGCATTTT. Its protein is CASNTQGEGQPQHF.

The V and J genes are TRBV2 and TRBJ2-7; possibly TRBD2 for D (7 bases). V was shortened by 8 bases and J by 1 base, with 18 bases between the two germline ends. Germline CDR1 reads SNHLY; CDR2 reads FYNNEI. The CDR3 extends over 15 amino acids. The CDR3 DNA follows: TGTGCCAGCTTGGGCGCGGGGGCAAAGTCCTACGAGCAGTACTTC. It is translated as CASLGAGAKSYEQYF.

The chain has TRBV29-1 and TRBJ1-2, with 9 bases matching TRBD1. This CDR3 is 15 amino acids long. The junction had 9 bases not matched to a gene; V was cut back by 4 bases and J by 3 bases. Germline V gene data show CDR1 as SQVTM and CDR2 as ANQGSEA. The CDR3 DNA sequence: TGCAGCGTTGGCGGACAGGGGAATAGAGACTATGGCTACACCTTC. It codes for CSVGGQGNRDYGYTF.

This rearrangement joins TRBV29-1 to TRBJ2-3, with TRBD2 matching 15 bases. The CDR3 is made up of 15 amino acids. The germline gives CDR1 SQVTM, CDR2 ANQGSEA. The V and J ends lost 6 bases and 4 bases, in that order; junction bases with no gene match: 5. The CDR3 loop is CSVWTSGGASDTQYF. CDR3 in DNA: TGCAGCGTCTGGACTAGCGGGGGGGCATCAGATACGCAGTATTTT.

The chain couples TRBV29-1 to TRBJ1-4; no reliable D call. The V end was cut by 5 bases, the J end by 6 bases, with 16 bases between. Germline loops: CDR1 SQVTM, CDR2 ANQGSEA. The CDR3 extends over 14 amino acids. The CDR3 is CSVSYKGGDEKLFF. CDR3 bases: TGCAGCGTTTCGTACAAGGGCGGGGATGAAAAACTGTTTTTT.

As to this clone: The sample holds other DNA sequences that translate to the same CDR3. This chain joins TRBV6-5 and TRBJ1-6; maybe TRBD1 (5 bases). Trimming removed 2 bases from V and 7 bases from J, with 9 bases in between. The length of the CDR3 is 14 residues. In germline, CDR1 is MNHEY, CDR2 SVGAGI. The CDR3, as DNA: TGTGCCAGCAGTTACGGGACGGCCAATTCACCCCTCCACTTT. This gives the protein CASSYGTANSPLHF.

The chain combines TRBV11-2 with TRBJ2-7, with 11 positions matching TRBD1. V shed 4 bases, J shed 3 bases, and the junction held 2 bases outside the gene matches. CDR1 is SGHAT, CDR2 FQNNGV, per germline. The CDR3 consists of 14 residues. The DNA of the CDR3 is TGTGCCAGCAGCTCCGGGACAGGGGGCTACGAGCAGTACTTC. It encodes CASSSGTGGYEQYF.